The entry below gives a single T cell receptor beta chain sequence along with its context. This clone turned up a few times. It has no known antigen specificity. No much larger clone exists at a distance of one base, and base qualities are not known. TCRbeta CDR3 regions were amplified from genomic DNA using the immunoSEQ Assay, a bias-controlled multiplex PCR. As for the original processing: The number of nucleated cells in each sample was estimated by amplification of reference gene primers within the assay. Sequence reads were collapsed and filtered to measure the absolute abundance of every unique TCRbeta CDR3 rearrangement. For each sample, productive Simpson clonality was calculated as the square root of Simpson's diversity index across productive rearrangements. TCRdb carries this immuneACCESS record with in-frame sequences only. Its versions omit some clonotypes, under half of them owing to an unresolved V gene in the studies checked, with the rest unexplained. V, J and clone size reflect that table, while D and trimming were determined from the DNA. The sample contains more than 300,000 clones, more than 75% of them found a single time. The ten top clones hold approximately 4.1% of the sample.

This sample is drawn from a study of blood T cell repertoires in COVID-19 (dated by TCRdb to 2020 to 2021). Background on the whole study: Samples from collaborators originated in the United States, Italy and Spain and spanned both the acute and convalescent phases of COVID-19. The prospective study material was composed of cDNA or gDNA derived from T cells, B-cell-depleted T cells, or PBMCs. Subjects who had been exposed to COVID-19, were actively infected with it, or had recovered from it provided the deeply sampled blood TCRbeta repertoires that made up the dataset. The repertoires were released in a freely available public database meant as a resource for research on the immune response to SARS-CoV-2. Samples were obtained from the ongoing ImmuneRACE study (first 160 participants) and from about 1,300 subjects provided by 6 global collaborators. Sample metadata almost always included a de-identified subject ID, COVID-19 status, age in years and sex. HLA class I and class II types, where available, came from metadata supplied by the sample provider rather than from assay-based typing.

CDR1 and CDR2 are drawn from the germline V gene: KGHDR, SFDVKD. The CDR3 holds 13 amino acids from the cysteine to the phenylalanine. The retained sequence is limited to the CDR3, 39 bases, with the frame set at the first base. Relative to germline, V is missing 9 bases and J is missing 3 bases, with 7 bases of the junction outside any gene match. Participants in the prospective study were aged roughly 18 to 100 years, lived in about two dozen United States geographic areas, and enrolled through a virtual design. In the prospective study, cohorts were assigned on the basis of participant-reported clinical history obtained from a screening survey and a study questionnaire. For ImmuneRACE Cohort 3, a participant was defined as recovered based on two consecutive negative NP/OP PCR tests, clearance by a healthcare professional, or resolution of symptoms. Mobile phlebotomists in the prospective study collected whole blood, serum and a nasopharyngeal or oropharyngeal swab from every participant. Additional blood draws and questionnaires over an approximately 2-month period could optionally be provided by prospective study participants. Before DNA extraction, blood samples from the prospective study were shipped at room temperature or frozen.

Overall study results and their limits: Clinical and demographic metadata were provided uncurated, with the amount varying by source and participant.

This TCR was sampled from a man aged 25-45 years who had recovered from COVID-19. Sample: PBMCs or T cells enriched from blood (not recorded which). The V and J genes are TRBV24-1 and TRBJ2-7; TRBD1 fits 7 bases in the junction. CDR3 reads: CATSKGANYEQYF. The DNA sequence follows: TGTGCCACCTCTAAGGGGGCTAACTACGAGCAGTACTTC.